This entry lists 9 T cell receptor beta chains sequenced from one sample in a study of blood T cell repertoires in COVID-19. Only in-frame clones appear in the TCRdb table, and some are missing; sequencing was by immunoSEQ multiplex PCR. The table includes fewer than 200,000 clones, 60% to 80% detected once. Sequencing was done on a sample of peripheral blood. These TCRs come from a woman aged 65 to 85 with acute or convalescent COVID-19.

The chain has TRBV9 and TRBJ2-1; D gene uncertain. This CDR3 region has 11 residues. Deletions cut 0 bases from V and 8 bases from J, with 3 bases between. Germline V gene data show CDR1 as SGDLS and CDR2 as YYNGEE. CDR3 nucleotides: TGTGCCAGCAGCGTAGCTGATGAGCAGTTCTTC. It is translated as CASSVADEQFF.

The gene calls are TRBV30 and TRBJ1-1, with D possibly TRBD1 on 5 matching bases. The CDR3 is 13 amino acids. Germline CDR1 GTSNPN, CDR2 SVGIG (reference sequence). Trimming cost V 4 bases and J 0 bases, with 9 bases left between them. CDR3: CAWTDTMNTEAFF. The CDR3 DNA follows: TGTGCCTGGACGGACACTATGAACACTGAAGCTTTCTTT.

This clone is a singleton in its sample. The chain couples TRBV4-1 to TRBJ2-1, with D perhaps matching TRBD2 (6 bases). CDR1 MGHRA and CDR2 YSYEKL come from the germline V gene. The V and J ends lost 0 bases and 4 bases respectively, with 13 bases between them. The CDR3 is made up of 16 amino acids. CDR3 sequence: CASSQEGGKDYNEQFF. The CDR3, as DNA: TGCGCCAGCAGCCAAGAAGGCGGGAAGGATTACAATGAGCAGTTCTTC.

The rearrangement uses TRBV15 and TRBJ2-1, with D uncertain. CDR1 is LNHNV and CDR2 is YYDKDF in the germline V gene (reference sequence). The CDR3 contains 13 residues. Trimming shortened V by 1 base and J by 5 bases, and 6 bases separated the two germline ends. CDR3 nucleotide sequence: TGTGCCACCAGCAGAGGAGAGAACAATGAGCAGTTCTTC. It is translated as CATSRGENNEQFF. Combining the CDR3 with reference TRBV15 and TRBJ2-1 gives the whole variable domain DAMVIQNPRYQVTQFGKPVTLSCSQTLNHNVMYWYQQKSSQAPKLLFHYYDKDFNNEADTPDNFQSRRPNTSFCFLDIRSPGLGDTAMYLCATSRGENNEQFFGPGTRLTVL.

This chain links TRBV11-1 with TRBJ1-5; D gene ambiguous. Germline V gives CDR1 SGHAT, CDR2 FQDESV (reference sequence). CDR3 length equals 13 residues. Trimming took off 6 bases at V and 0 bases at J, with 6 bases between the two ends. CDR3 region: CASSRSSNQPQHF. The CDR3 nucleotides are TGTGCCAGCAGTCGCAGTAGCAATCAGCCCCAGCATTTT.

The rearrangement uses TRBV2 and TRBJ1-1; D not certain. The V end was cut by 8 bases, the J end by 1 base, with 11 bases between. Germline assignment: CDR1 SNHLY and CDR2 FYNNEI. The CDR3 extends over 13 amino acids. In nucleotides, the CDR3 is TGTGCCAGCGGACTCTCCGGGAACACTGAAGCTTTCTTT. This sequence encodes CASGLSGNTEAFF.

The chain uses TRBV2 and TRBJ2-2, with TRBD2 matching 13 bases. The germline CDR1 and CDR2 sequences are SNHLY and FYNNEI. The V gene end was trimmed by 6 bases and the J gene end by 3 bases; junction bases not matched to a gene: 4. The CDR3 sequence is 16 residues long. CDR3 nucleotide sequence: TGTGCCAGCAGCCGACTAGCGGGAGGTTACACCGGGGAGCTGTTTTTT. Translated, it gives CASSRLAGGYTGELFF.

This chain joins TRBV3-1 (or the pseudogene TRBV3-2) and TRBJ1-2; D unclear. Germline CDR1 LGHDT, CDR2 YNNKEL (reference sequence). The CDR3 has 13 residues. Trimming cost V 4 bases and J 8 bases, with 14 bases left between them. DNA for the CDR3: TGTGCCAGCAGCCGCACAGCGGGCGGGGGCTACACCTTC. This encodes CASSRTAGGGYTF.

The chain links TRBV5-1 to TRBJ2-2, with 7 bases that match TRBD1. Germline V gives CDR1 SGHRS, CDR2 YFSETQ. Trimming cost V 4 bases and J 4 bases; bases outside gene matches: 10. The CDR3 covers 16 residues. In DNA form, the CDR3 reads TGCGCCAGCAGCACTAACGACAGGGTTTTCACCGGGGAGCTGTTTTTT. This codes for CASSTNDRVFTGELFF.